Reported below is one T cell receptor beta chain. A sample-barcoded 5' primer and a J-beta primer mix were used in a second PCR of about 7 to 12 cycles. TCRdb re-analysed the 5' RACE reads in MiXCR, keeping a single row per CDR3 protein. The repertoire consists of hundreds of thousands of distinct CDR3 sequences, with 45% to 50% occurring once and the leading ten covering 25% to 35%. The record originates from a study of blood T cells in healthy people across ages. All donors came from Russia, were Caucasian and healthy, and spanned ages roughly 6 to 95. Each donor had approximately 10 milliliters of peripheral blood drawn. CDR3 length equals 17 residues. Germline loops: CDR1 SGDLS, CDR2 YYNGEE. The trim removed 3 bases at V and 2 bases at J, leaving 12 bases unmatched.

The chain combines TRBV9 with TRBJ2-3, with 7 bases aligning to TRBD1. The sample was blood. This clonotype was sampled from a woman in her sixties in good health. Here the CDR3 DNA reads TGTGCCAGCAGCGGAAGACAGGGCTCTAGAACCACAGATACGCAGTATTTT. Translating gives CASSGRQGSRTTDTQYF.